One sample yielded the 18 T cell receptor beta chains listed below, sequenced in a study of T cells after yellow fever vaccination. TCRdb reanalysed the 5' RACE reads using MiXCR and keeps one entry per CDR3 protein. The data hold around 350,000 distinct CDR3 sequences, with 11% observed a single time. Here the sequenced sample was PBMCs, taken on the day of the first yellow fever vaccination. These receptors were taken from a man aged 18-30 years who received the YFV17D yellow fever vaccine.

V and J are TRBV7-6 and TRBJ1-1; D not resolved. This CDR3 has 16 amino acids. CDR1 and CDR2 (germline): SGHVS, FNYEAQ. Trimming took 4 bases from V and 0 from J, leaving 15 bases between them. The CDR3 loop reads CASSSPAGGVNTEAFF. For the CDR3, the DNA is TGTGCCAGCAGCTCCCCGGCTGGTGGGGTGAACACTGAAGCTTTCTTT.

There are a few counts of this clonotype. This chain links TRBV5-1 with TRBJ1-4; D not resolved. The CDR3 loop spans 15 amino acids. The V end lost 0 bases, the J end lost 5 bases, and 11 bases lay between the germline ends. The germline CDR1 and CDR2 sequences are SGHRS and YFSETQ. CDR3 nucleotides: TGCGCCAGCAGCTTGGTGGGCCTTGTCAATGAAAAACTGTTTTTT. Protein: CASSLVGLVNEKLFF.

The chain joins TRBV20-1 to TRBJ2-3; 8 nucleotides line up with TRBD2. CDR3 size: 15 residues. J lost 5 bases, V lost 3 bases, and 10 bases had no gene match. Looked up from germline, CDR1 is DFQATT and CDR2 is SNEGSKA (reference sequence). As DNA, the CDR3 is TGCAGTGCTAGGATACCCGGGGGGGCGGGAGATACGCAGTATTTT. Amino acids: CSARIPGGAGDTQYF.

The rearrangement links TRBV27 to TRBJ1-2; D remains ambiguous. The CDR3 loop spans 13 amino acids. Germline CDR1 is MNHEY and CDR2 is SMNVEV (reference sequence). V gave up 3 bases and J gave up 9 bases, with 14 bases separating them. The CDR3, as DNA: TGTGCCAGCAGTTTTGGAGGGTATAGGAGCTACACCTTC. This sequence encodes CASSFGGYRSYTF.

This clonotype was seen many times. The J gene is TRBJ2-1, the V gene TRBV4-1, with D possibly matching TRBD2 (6 bases). Germline CDR1 is MGHRA and CDR2 is YSYEKL. V lost 3 bases to trimming and J lost 8 bases, with 11 bases between them. The CDR3 sequence is 13 residues long. The DNA for the CDR3 is TGCGCCAGCAGCCAGTTGGAGGGTCATGAGCAGTTCTTC. Encoded protein: CASSQLEGHEQFF.

The chain combines TRBV4-3 with TRBJ2-3; 10 bases are a match to TRBD2. Germline CDR1 reads LGHNA; CDR2 reads YSLEER. Trimming cost V 6 bases and J 6 bases; bases outside gene matches: 9. The CDR3 sequence is 15 residues long. The CDR3 coding sequence is TGCGCCAGCAGTTCCCTAGCGGGGGAATGGGATACGCAGTATTTT. It translates to CASSSLAGEWDTQYF.

The V call is TRBV29-1, the J call TRBJ1-5; D perhaps matches TRBD1 (5 bases). The CDR3 is 14 amino acids. V lost 6 bases and J 0 bases, leaving 12 bases between the germline ends. Germline-derived CDR1 and CDR2 are SQVTM and ANQGSEA. CDR3 in amino acids: CSVQTGISNQPQHF. In nucleotides, the CDR3 is TGCAGCGTCCAAACAGGCATTAGCAATCAGCCCCAGCATTTT.

V gene TRBV6-5 combines with J gene TRBJ2-3; maybe TRBD2 (6 bases). This CDR3 region has 16 residues. Germline loops: CDR1 MNHEY, CDR2 SVGAGI. V was clipped by 1 base and J by 0 bases, with 11 bases between them. CDR3 in DNA: TGTGCCAGCAGTTACTTCCGCGGGGCTAGCACAGATACGCAGTATTTT. This codes for CASSYFRGASTDTQYF.

This clonotype came up once. The chain links TRBV4-1 to TRBJ2-3, with unresolved D. Germline V lookup: CDR1 MGHRA, CDR2 YSYEKL. Trimming shortened V by 1 base and J by 2 bases, and 13 bases separated the two germline ends. The CDR3 consists of 16 residues. The CDR3 nucleotides are TGCGCCAGCAGCCAAGTTAACCTCGTAGTCACAGATACGCAGTATTTT. This gives the protein CASSQVNLVVTDTQYF.

The chain is built from TRBV29-1 and TRBJ2-1; 10 bases are shared with TRBD2. The germline gives CDR1 SQVTM, CDR2 ANQGSEA. CDR3 length: 13 amino acids. V was clipped by 7 bases and J by 7 bases; unmatched bases: 7. The CDR3 loop reads CSAAAGGFNEQFF. The CDR3 coding sequence is TGCAGCGCAGCAGCGGGGGGGTTTAATGAGCAGTTCTTC.

There are many counts of this clonotype. This chain uses TRBV5-1 with TRBJ1-1, with D perhaps matching TRBD1 (6 bases). This CDR3 is 14 amino acids long. V was trimmed by 6 bases and J by 2 bases, leaving 14 bases between them. Looked up from germline, CDR1 is SGHRS and CDR2 is YFSETQ. The CDR3 DNA reads as TGCGCCAGCAACATACAGGGAACTAACACTGAAGCTTTCTTT. Protein: CASNIQGTNTEAFF.

The chain couples TRBV12-3 or TRBV12-4 to TRBJ2-2, with D tentatively TRBD1 (6 bases). The V and J ends lost 6 bases and 6 bases respectively, with 14 bases between them. The CDR3 is made up of 14 amino acids. The CDR3 DNA sequence: TGTGCCAGCAGATTCGCGACAGGCCCCGGGGAGCTGTTTTTT. It translates to CASRFATGPGELFF.

The rearrangement joins TRBV6-1 to TRBJ1-1, with D tentatively TRBD1 (5 bases). The length of the CDR3 is 17 residues. V was clipped by 6 bases and J by 3 bases, with 23 bases between them. CDR1 is MNHNS and CDR2 is SASEGT in the germline V gene. The CDR3 coding sequence is TGTGCCAGCAGGGACTTCAGCTGTGGGGGGACCCACACTGAAGCTTTCTTT. Translated, it gives CASRDFSCGGTHTEAFF.

This rearrangement joins TRBV5-1 to TRBJ2-3, with D perhaps TRBD1 or TRBD2 (6 bases each). This CDR3 has 14 amino acids. CDR1 is SGHRS, CDR2 YFSETQ, per germline. Trimming cost V 2 bases and J 4 bases, with 11 bases left between them. The CDR3 loop reads CASSFGGPPDTQYF. Here the CDR3 DNA reads TGCGCCAGCAGCTTCGGGGGCCCCCCAGATACGCAGTATTTT.

This clonotype was observed a handful of times. The chain links TRBV9 to TRBJ2-1; D might be TRBD2 (6 bases). The ends were cut back, 4 bases at V and 9 bases at J, with 17 bases in the middle. The CDR3 has 14 residues. Germline V gene lookup returns CDR1 SGDLS and CDR2 YYNGEE. The CDR3 loop reads CASSPMRRGLEQFF. The CDR3 region has the DNA TGTGCCAGCAGCCCAATGAGGAGGGGACTTGAGCAGTTCTTC. The entire variable domain, with the rest obtained from reference TRBV9 and TRBJ2-1, is as follows: DSGVTQTPKHLITATGQRVTLRCSPRSGDLSVYWYQQSLDQGLQFLIQYYNGEERAKGNILERFSAQQFPDLHSELNLSSLELGDSALYFCASSPMRRGLEQFFGPGTRLTVL.

The V and J genes are TRBV7-3 and TRBJ1-1; a weak D match, TRBD1 (5 bases). The germline gives CDR1 SGHTA, CDR2 FQGTGA. V lost 6 bases and J lost 5, with 16 bases in between. This CDR3 is built from 14 residues. CDR3 sequence (DNA): TGTGCCAGCAGAACAAACGGGGGAGATACTGAAGCTTTCTTT. Its protein product is CASRTNGGDTEAFF.

This sequence joins TRBV7-2 and TRBJ1-5; tentative D call: TRBD1 (6 bases). Trimming removed 3 bases at V and 3 bases at J, with 15 bases between. The CDR3 spans 16 residues. Germline lookup yields CDR1 SGHTA and CDR2 FQGNSA. CDR3 residues: CASSLFGGLSNQPQHF. Here the CDR3 DNA reads TGTGCCAGCAGCTTGTTCGGGGGGCTTTCCAATCAGCCCCAGCATTTT.

The sample holds many counts of this clonotype. This sequence joins TRBV5-1 and TRBJ2-3, with no clear D. With 4 bases removed from V and 4 bases from J, the gap between germline ends came to 13 bases. CDR1 SGHRS and CDR2 YFSETQ come from the germline V gene. The CDR3 runs 14 residues. In DNA form, the CDR3 reads TGCGCCAGCAGCCCCCCCGGTAGCCCAGATACGCAGTATTTT. It encodes CASSPPGSPDTQYF.